The clone carrying this T cell receptor (gamma chain) qualifies as medium-sized. Its antigen is currently unknown. This specimen includes other DNA sequences encoding the same CDR3. Germline V gene lookup returns CDR1 GITISATS and CDR2 ISYDGTV (reference sequence). With 1 base clipped from V and 10 bases from J, the junction kept 7 bases outside the gene matches. The CDR3 contains 12 residues. These data come from a study of Vδ1+ human thymocytes. Study results and limitations: Thymic TRG and TRD repertoires appeared highly polyclonal. The authors advised highly purified populations and single-cell validation. Despite high sort purity, roughly 21% of thymic T cell receptor delta sequences were Vdelta2.

Sequences come from RNA converted to cDNA by reverse transcription. Pooled V-gene forward primers with one constant-region reverse primer generated the CDR3 amplicons by multiplex PCR. TCRdb reprocessed the multiplex PCR reads through CATT. The data hold roughly 6,700 gamma-chain clones, with approximately 38% observed a single time. Purity of the sorted Vdelta1+ thymocytes ranged from roughly 96% to 99.6%. The sample taken for sequencing was Vdelta1+ gamma-delta thymocytes from the thymus. Described subset: FACS-sorted CD3+ TCRalphabeta- TCRVdelta1+ TCRVdelta2- thymocytes. The J gene is TRGJ1 or TRGJ2, the V gene TRGV9. The clonotype was recovered from a boy under three years old who had congenital heart surgery. CDR3 sequence (DNA): TGTGCCTTGTGGGAGGTCCGGGGGAAGAAACTCTTT. The encoded protein is CALWEVRGKKLF.